The 23 T cell receptor beta chains presented below share a single source sample, sequenced in a study of blood T cell repertoires in COVID-19. This table comes from immunoSEQ multiplex PCR, and its TCRdb copy is limited to in-frame clones, with some not included. This table has about 320,000 clones, around four fifths appearing once. The sequencing input was peripheral blood. The receptors were sampled from a woman between 50 and 59 years old with acute or convalescent COVID-19.

The rearrangement uses TRBV9 and TRBJ2-3; no clear D. Per germline, CDR1 SGDLS and CDR2 YYNGEE. This CDR3 contains 18 residues. Trimming stripped 0 bases from V and 0 bases from J, with 17 bases between. CDR3 amino acids: CASSVELRSVPSTDTQYF. CDR3 nucleotide sequence: TGTGCCAGCAGCGTAGAGTTGAGGTCGGTCCCTAGCACAGATACGCAGTATTTT. Together with reference TRBV9 and TRBJ2-3, the CDR3 gives the full variable domain: DSGVTQTPKHLITATGQRVTLRCSPRSGDLSVYWYQQSLDQGLQFLIQYYNGEERAKGNILERFSAQQFPDLHSELNLSSLELGDSALYFCASSVELRSVPSTDTQYFGPGTRLTVL.

This rearrangement joins TRBV2 to TRBJ1-1; D might be TRBD1 (6 bases). Germline V gene lookup returns CDR1 SNHLY and CDR2 FYNNEI. This CDR3 is built from 13 residues. Trimming cost V 7 bases and J 0 bases, with 9 bases left between them. CDR3 coding DNA: TGTGCCAGCATGGGGGCCCTGAACACTGAAGCTTTCTTT. Translation gives CASMGALNTEAFF.

The CDR3 protein is CASSDTREGGYTF. In nucleotides, the CDR3 is TGTGCCAGCAGTGACACCCGGGAAGGCGGCTACACCTTC. The chain is built from TRBV2 and TRBJ1-2; D not certain. Trimming pared 3 bases from V and 8 bases from J, leaving 13 bases between. The CDR3 is made up of 13 amino acids. Germline V gene sequence: CDR1 SNHLY, CDR2 FYNNEI.

The chain uses TRBV24-1 and TRBJ2-1; 9 bases line up with TRBD2. The CDR3 length is 17 residues. From germline, CDR1 is KGHDR and CDR2 SFDVKD. V was pared by 0 bases and J by 7 bases, with 9 bases of the junction left unmatched. In DNA form, the CDR3 reads TGTGCCACCAGTGATTTGGATGCGGGGGGGACGAGAAATGAGCAGTTCTTC. Its translation: CATSDLDAGGTRNEQFF.

V and J are TRBV5-1 and TRBJ1-1; D is uncertain. This CDR3 is built from 14 residues. Germline V gives CDR1 SGHRS, CDR2 YFSETQ. Trimming left V 2 bases short and J 4 bases short, with 12 bases between. In DNA, the CDR3 is TGCGCCAGCAGCTTCGAGACACAGAGCACTGAAGCTTTCTTT. Translation gives CASSFETQSTEAFF.

The chain has TRBV7-8 and TRBJ1-1, with TRBD1 matching over 7 bases. The germline V gene has CDR1 SGHVS and CDR2 FQNEAQ. The V segment lost 5 bases and the J segment 11 bases; nucleotides outside the gene matches: 20. CDR3 size: 16 residues. The CDR3 nucleotides read TGTGCCAGCAGCCTCCTGTCAGGGGGTGCCTTTGGTGACGCTTTCTTT. It encodes CASSLLSGGAFGDAFF.

Written as DNA, the CDR3 is TGTGCCACTCTAGCGAGCGATACGCAGTATTTT. This gives the protein CATLASDTQYF. V gene TRBV6-6 combines with J gene TRBJ2-3; possibly TRBD2 for D (6 bases). V was pared by 10 bases and J by 6 bases, with 11 bases between. The CDR3 loop spans 11 amino acids. Per the germline V gene, CDR1 is MNHNY and CDR2 is SVGAGI (reference sequence).

This rearrangement joins TRBV24-1 to TRBJ2-1; 7 nucleotides align to TRBD1. The germline CDR1 and CDR2 sequences are KGHDR and SFDVKD. This CDR3 region has 16 residues. V shed 3 bases, J shed 2 bases, and the junction held 6 bases outside the gene matches. This chain's CDR3 is CATSDVTGATYNEQFF. Here the CDR3 DNA reads TGTGCCACCAGTGATGTTACAGGGGCCACCTACAATGAGCAGTTCTTC.

This chain joins TRBV7-3 and TRBJ2-3; TRBD2 aligns across 9 bases. Germline-derived CDR1 and CDR2 are SGHTA and FQGTGA. J gave up 4 bases and V 6 bases, and 5 bases lay outside the gene matches. The CDR3 runs to 14 residues. CDR3 loop: CASRRTSDSDTQYF. CDR3 nucleotide sequence: TGTGCCAGCAGACGGACTAGCGACTCAGATACGCAGTATTTT.

The V call is TRBV24-1, the J call TRBJ2-2, with no clear D. CDR1 and CDR2 from the germline V gene are KGHDR and SFDVKD. V shed 9 bases and J shed 4 bases, with 8 bases lying between them. There are 12 residues in the CDR3. The CDR3 nucleotides are TGTGCCACCGGGCGCCGCACCGGGGAGCTGTTTTTT. This encodes CATGRRTGELFF.

This clone was observed a single time. The chain carries TRBV7-2 and TRBJ1-6; D unclear. Trimming removed 2 bases at V and 7 bases at J, with 9 bases between. This CDR3 has 14 amino acids. Germline V lookup: CDR1 SGHTA, CDR2 FQGNSA. Here the CDR3 DNA reads TGTGCCAGCAGCTTAAGAGGGCTCAATTCACCCCTCCACTTT. Translating it yields CASSLRGLNSPLHF. The whole variable domain, remainder taken from reference TRBV7-2 and TRBJ1-6, is GAGVSQSPSNKVTEKGKDVELRCDPISGHTALYWYRQSLGQGLEFLIYFQGNSAPDKSGLPSDRFSAERTGGSVSTLTIQRTQQEDSAVYLCASSLRGLNSPLHFGNGTRLTVT.

This clone was detected once. The J gene is TRBJ1-1, the V gene TRBV5-5; perhaps TRBD1 as D (6 bases). V was clipped by 4 bases and J by 2 bases, with 18 bases between them. Per the germline V gene, CDR1 is SGHKS and CDR2 is YYEKEE (reference sequence). The CDR3 is made up of 16 amino acids. This chain's CDR3 is CASSTSDRSTNTEAFF. CDR3 nucleotide sequence: TGTGCCAGCAGCACGTCTGACAGGAGTACCAACACTGAAGCTTTCTTT.

The chain has TRBV5-8 and TRBJ2-7; TRBD1 matches 7 bases. Looked up from germline, CDR1 is SGHTS and CDR2 is YDEGEE. With V trimmed by 9 bases and J by 2 bases, 11 bases remained unmatched. This CDR3 region has 14 residues. The CDR3: CATPPDRLPYEQYF. DNA for the CDR3: TGTGCCACCCCACCGGACAGGTTGCCCTACGAGCAGTACTTC.

The J gene is TRBJ1-1, the V gene TRBV4-1, with D hard to call. The CDR3 covers 18 residues. Germline loops: CDR1 MGHRA, CDR2 YSYEKL. V dropped 0 bases and J dropped 2 bases, with 19 bases sitting between them. DNA for the CDR3: TGCGCCAGCAGCCAAGAGATTATATTACTATCCCCTAACACTGAAGCTTTCTTT. As protein: CASSQEIILLSPNTEAFF.

The chain carries TRBV7-2 and TRBJ2-5; TRBD1 matches 9 bases. CDR3 length: 14 amino acids. V lost 5 bases to trimming and J lost 5 bases; unmatched junction nucleotides: 6. From germline, CDR1 is SGHTA and CDR2 FQGNSA. For the CDR3, the DNA is TGTGCCAGCAGCCAACAGGGGGCGGGGGAGACCCAGTACTTC. Its translation: CASSQQGAGETQYF.

Concerning this clone: The germline gene is not matched at one end of the junction; a read error may be the cause. The chain recombines TRBV11-3 with TRBJ1-3; the D is unclear. The CDR3 loop spans 13 amino acids. Germline-derived CDR1 and CDR2 are SGHNT and YENEEA. CDR3 loop: CVSSLGGGNTIYF. CDR3 nucleotide sequence: TGTGTCAGCAGCTTAGGCGGAGGAAACACCATATATTTT.

For the CDR3, the DNA is TGTGCCAGCAGCAGGGGTTTAGCGGGAGGCGGTGAGACCCAGTACTTC. This codes for CASSRGLAGGGETQYF. The chain joins TRBV5-4 to TRBJ2-5; 10 bases map to TRBD2. CDR3 length: 16 amino acids. Per the germline V gene, CDR1 is SGHNT and CDR2 is YYREEE (reference sequence). Germline trimming cut 4 bases from V and 5 bases from J; bases unmatched to any gene: 11.

Only a few counts were recorded for this clone. The chain links TRBV5-8 to TRBJ2-3; TRBD1 matches 11 bases. CDR1 SGHTS and CDR2 YDEGEE come from the germline V gene. The CDR3 is 15 amino acids. After removal of 4 bases from V and 4 bases from J, the junction contained 5 bases not matched to a gene. In nucleotides, the CDR3 is TGTGCCAGCAGCGGAGGACAGGGGGCCTCAGATACGCAGTATTTT. The encoded protein is CASSGGQGASDTQYF. Looking up the rest from reference TRBV5-8 and TRBJ2-3 gives the full variable domain: EAGVTQSPTHLIKTRGQQATLRCSPISGHTSVYWYQQALGLGLQFLLWYDEGEERNRGNFPPRFSGRQFPNYSSELNVNALELEDSALYLCASSGGQGASDTQYFGPGTRLTVL.

This chain connects TRBV7-2 to TRBJ2-5; 8 bases match TRBD2. Germline values: CDR1 SGHTA, CDR2 FQGNSA. V shed 3 bases, J shed 3 bases, and the junction held 9 bases outside the gene matches. CDR3 length equals 16 residues. The CDR3 coding sequence is TGTGCCAGCAGCTTCCAGTCGAGCGGGGGAGAAGAGACCCAGTACTTC. Translated, it gives CASSFQSSGGEETQYF.

The rearrangement uses TRBV2 and TRBJ2-1; a possible D gene is TRBD2 (5 bases). V was cut by 6 bases and J by 9 bases, with 9 bases left in between. The CDR3 is made up of 11 amino acids. Germline CDR1 SNHLY, CDR2 FYNNEI. This CDR3 reads CASSGVPEQFF. The CDR3 DNA reads TGTGCCAGCAGCGGGGTCCCTGAGCAGTTCTTC.

This clone has just one count. The chain employs TRBV5-1 and TRBJ2-7; D perhaps matches TRBD1 (6 bases). Germline V gives CDR1 SGHRS, CDR2 YFSETQ. CDR3 length: 15 amino acids. V dropped 1 base and J dropped 6 bases, with 17 bases sitting between them. The CDR3 spells CASSLSQGLPGEQYF. As DNA, the CDR3 is TGCGCCAGCAGCTTGAGCCAGGGGCTTCCCGGCGAGCAGTACTTC.

The chain combines TRBV2 with TRBJ1-1; 9 nucleotides match TRBD1. This CDR3 region has 14 residues. Germline V CDR1 and CDR2: SNHLY, FYNNEI. V lost 7 bases and J lost 5; bases outside the gene matches: 8. In DNA form, the CDR3 reads TGTGCCAGCATCACACAGGGGGCGGGAACTGAAGCTTTCTTT. Its translation is CASITQGAGTEAFF.

This clone was seen only once. The V and J genes are TRBV30 and TRBJ1-1, with TRBD1 as a possible D gene (5 bases). Germline CDR1 GTSNPN, CDR2 SVGIG (reference sequence). The CDR3 spans 13 residues. V gave up 0 bases and J gave up 4 bases, with 9 bases separating them. The CDR3 nucleotides read TGTGCCTGGAGTGTGGGGGGAGGCACTGAAGCTTTCTTT. This translates into CAWSVGGGTEAFF. The full variable domain, rest sourced from reference TRBV30 and TRBJ1-1, is SQTIHQWPATLVQPVGSPLSLECTVEGTSNPNLYWYRQAAGRGLQLLFYSVGIGQISSEVPQNLSASRPQDRQFILSSKKLLLSDSGFYLCAWSVGGGTEAFFGQGTRLTVV.